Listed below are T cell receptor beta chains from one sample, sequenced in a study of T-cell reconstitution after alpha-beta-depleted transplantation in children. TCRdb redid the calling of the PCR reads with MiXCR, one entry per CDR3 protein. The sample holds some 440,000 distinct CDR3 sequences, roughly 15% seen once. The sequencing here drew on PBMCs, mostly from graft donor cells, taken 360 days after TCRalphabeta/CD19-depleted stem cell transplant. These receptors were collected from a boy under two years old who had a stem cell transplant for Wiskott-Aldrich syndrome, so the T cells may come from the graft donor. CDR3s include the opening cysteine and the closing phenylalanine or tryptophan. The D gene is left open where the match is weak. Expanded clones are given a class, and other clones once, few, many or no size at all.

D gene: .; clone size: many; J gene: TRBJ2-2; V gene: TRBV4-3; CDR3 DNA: TGCGCCAGCAGCCAAGAGACTTTGAGCACCGGGGAGCTGTTTTTT; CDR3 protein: CASSQETLSTGELFF
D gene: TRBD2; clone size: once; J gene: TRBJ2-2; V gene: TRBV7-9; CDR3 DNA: TGTGCCAGCAGCTCCATAGCGGGAGGGCCGAGCGGGGAGCTGTTTTTT; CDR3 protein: CASSSIAGGPSGELFF
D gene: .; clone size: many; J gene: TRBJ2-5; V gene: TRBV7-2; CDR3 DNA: TGTGCCAGCAGCTTAAGGACTTTTCAAGAGACCCAGTACTTC; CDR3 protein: CASSLRTFQETQYF
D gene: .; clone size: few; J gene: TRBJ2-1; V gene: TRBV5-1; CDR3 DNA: TGCGCCAGCAGCCACCAACTAGCAAGGGAGCAGTTCTTC; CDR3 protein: CASSHQLAREQFF
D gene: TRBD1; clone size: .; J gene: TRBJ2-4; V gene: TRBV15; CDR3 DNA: TGTGCCACCAGCAGAGCGGGACAGAAGAAAAAAAACATTCAGTACTTC; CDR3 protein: CATSRAGQKKKNIQYF
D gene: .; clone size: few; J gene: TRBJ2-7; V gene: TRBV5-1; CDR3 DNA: TGCGCCAGCAGCTTGAGAGGGTCCCACGAGCAGTACTTC; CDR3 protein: CASSLRGSHEQYF
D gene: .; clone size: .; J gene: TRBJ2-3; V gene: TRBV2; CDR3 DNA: TGTGCCAGCAGTGATGGCGGAAGGCGTGATACGCAGTATTTT; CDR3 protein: CASSDGGRRDTQYF
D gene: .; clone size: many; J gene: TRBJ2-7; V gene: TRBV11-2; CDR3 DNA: TGTGCCAGCAGCTTAGTCGCCGTCTCCTACGAGCAGTACTTC; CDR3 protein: CASSLVAVSYEQYF
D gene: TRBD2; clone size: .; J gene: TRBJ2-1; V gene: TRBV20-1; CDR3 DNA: TGCAGTGCTAGGTTCGCTAGCGGGGGTCGGGGCGATGAGCAGTTCTTC; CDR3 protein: CSARFASGGRGDEQFF
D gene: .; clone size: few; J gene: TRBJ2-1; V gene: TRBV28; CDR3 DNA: TGTGCCAGCAAATTAGTAGGTGGTGAGCAGTTCTTC; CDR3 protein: CASKLVGGEQFF
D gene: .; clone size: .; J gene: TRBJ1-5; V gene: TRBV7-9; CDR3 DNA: TGTGCCAGCAGCTTAGGGGGGGCGGCGGGCAATCAGCCCCAGCATTTT; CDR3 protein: CASSLGGAAGNQPQHF
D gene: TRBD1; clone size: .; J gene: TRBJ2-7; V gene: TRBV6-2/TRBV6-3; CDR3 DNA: TGTGCCAGCAGTTACTCGGCCGGGACAGGGGGCTACGAGCAGTACTTC; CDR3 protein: CASSYSAGTGGYEQYF
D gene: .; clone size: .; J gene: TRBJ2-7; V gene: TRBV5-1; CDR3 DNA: TGCGCCAGCAGCTCTCGACGTTACTACGAGCAGTACTTC; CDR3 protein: CASSSRRYYEQYF
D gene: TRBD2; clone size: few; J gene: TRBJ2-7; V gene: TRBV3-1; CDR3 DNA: TGTGCCAGCAGCCAAACTAGCGGGAGGAAGACCGGGTACGAGCAGTACTTC; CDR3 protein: CASSQTSGRKTGYEQYF
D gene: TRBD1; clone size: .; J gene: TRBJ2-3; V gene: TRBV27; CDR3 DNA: TGTGCCAGCAGTCCGAACGGCGGACAGGGGAGCACAGATACGCAGTATTTT; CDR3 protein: CASSPNGGQGSTDTQYF
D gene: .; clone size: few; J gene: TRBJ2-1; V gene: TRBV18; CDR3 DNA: TGTGCCAGCTCACCAATTCAAGGCAATGAGCAGTTCTTC; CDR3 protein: CASSPIQGNEQFF
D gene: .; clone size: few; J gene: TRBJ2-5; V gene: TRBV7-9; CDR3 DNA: TGTGCCAGCAGCCCCAAAGGGGAGATTCGAGAGACCCAGTACTTC; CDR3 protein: CASSPKGEIRETQYF
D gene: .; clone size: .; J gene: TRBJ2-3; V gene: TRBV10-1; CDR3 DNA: TGCGCCAGCAGTGTCATCGCGGGCACGCAGTATTTT; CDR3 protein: CASSVIAGTQYF
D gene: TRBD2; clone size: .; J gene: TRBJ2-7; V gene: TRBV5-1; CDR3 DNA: TGCGCCAGCAGCCCCCGGGGAGCGGGGGAGCAGTACTTC; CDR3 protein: CASSPRGAGEQYF
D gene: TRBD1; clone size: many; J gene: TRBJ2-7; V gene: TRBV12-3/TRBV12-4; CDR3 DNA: TGTGCCAGCAGTTTAAGGAATCTGGGACAGGGCTACGAGCAGTACTTC; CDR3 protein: CASSLRNLGQGYEQYF
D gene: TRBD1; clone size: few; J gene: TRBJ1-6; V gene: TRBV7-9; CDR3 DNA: TGTGCCAGCAGCCACCATCCGGGACAGGGGTACAATTCACCCCTCCACTTT; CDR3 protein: CASSHHPGQGYNSPLHF
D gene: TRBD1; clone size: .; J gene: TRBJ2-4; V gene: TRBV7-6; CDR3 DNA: TGTGCCAGCAGCTCGGGACAGGGGGTAACCAAAAACATTCAGTACTTC; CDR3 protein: CASSSGQGVTKNIQYF
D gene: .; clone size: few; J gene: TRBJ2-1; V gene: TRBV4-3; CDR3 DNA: TGCGCCAGCAGCCAAGATCCGCGGGCGCAGTTCTTC; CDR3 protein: CASSQDPRAQFF
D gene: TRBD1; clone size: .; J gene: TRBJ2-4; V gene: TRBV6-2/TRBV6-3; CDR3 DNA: TGTGCCAGCAAGAACAGGGGGAAGTCCCTCCTGTTAGCCAAAAACATTCAGTACTTC; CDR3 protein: CASKNRGKSLLLAKNIQYF
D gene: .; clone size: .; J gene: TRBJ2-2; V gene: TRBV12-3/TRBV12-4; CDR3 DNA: TGTGCCAGCAGTTTAAGGTTTAAACTAGCAGGGACCGGGGAGCTGTTTTTT; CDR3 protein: CASSLRFKLAGTGELFF
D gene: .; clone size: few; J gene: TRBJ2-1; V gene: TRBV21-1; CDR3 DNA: TGTGCCAGCAGCAAAGAATCGCGGGCGGACCCTTACAATGAGCAGTTCTTC; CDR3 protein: CASSKESRADPYNEQFF
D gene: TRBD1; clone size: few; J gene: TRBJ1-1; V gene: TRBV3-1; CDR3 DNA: TGTGCCAGCAGCCAAGTCGGACAGGAAGAAGCTTTCTTT; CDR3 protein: CASSQVGQEEAFF
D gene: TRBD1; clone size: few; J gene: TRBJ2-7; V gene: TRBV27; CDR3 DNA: TGTGCCAGCAGTCTCGGGACAGCCAACTACGAGCAGTACTTC; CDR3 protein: CASSLGTANYEQYF
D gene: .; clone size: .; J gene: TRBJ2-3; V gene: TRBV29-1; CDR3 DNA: TGCAGCGTTGAGAGGGGGGTCGCAGATACGCAGTATTTT; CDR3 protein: CSVERGVADTQYF
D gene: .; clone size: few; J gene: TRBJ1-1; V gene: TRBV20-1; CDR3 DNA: TGCAGTGCTAGAGAACCCCCGAGGACTGAAGCTTTCTTT; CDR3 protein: CSAREPPRTEAFF
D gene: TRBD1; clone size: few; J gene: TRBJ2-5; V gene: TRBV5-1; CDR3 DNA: TGCGCCAGCAGCTCTCGGACAGGGAGGAAGGGGTACCAAGAGACCCAGTACTTC; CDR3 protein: CASSSRTGRKGYQETQYF
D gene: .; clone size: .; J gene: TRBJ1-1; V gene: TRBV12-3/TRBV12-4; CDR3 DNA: TGTGCCAGCAGTTTATGGGAGACAGGTTCCCCCGGAGCTTTCTTT; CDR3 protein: CASSLWETGSPGAFF
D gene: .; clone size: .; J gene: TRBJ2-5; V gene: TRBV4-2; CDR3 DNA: TGTGCCAGCAGCCAAGGCAAGTTACAAGAGACCCAGTACTTC; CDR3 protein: CASSQGKLQETQYF
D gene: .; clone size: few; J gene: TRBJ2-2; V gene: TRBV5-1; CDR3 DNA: TGCGCCAGCAGGGGACGGCCGAACACCGGGGAGCTGTTTTTT; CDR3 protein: CASRGRPNTGELFF
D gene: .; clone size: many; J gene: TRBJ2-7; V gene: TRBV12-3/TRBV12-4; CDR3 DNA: TGTGCCAGCAGTTTAGCGCTAAGGTATTACGAGCAGTACTTC; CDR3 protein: CASSLALRYYEQYF
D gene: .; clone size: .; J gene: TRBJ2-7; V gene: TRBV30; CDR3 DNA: TGTGCCTGGAGACGGCTTGTTGGGGAGCAGTACTTC; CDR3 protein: CAWRRLVGEQYF
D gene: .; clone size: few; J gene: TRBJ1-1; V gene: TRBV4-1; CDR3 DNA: TGCGCCAGCAGCCAAGGGGCGTTAAGGGGAGGGAACACTGAAGCTTTCTTT; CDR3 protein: CASSQGALRGGNTEAFF
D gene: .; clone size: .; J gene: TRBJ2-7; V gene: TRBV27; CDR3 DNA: TGTGCCAGCAGTTTAAGTCGGGCCCTATCCTACGAGCAGTACTTC; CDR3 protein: CASSLSRALSYEQYF
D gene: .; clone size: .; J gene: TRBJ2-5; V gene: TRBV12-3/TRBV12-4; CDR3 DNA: TGTGCCAGCAGCCCCGGGGGATTCGGGGAGACCCAGTACTTC; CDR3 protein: CASSPGGFGETQYF
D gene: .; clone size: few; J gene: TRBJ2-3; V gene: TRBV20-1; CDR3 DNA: TGCAGTGCTAGGCGGGGACATCACACAGATACGCAGTATTTT; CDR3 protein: CSARRGHHTDTQYF
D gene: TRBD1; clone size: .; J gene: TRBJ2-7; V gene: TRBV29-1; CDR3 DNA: TGCAGCGTTGGGGGACAGGGTATCCACGAGCAGTACTTC; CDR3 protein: CSVGGQGIHEQYF
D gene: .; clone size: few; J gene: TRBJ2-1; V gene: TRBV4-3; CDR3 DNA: TGCGCCAGCAGCCAAGATTCGGGAAAAGGCTTGCTTGCGCAGTTCTTC; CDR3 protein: CASSQDSGKGLLAQFF
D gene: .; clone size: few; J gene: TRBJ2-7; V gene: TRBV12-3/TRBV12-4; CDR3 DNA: TGTGCCAGCAGTTTTGGCCCTCTGAGCTCCTACGAGCAGTACTTC; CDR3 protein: CASSFGPLSSYEQYF